This T cell receptor beta chain was retrieved from a study of shared clonotypes between healthy human individuals. The method was immunoSEQ multiplex PCR; TCRdb's version includes in-frame clones alone and lacks a portion of them. Of about 560,000 clones listed, around 77% are singletons. Looked up from germline, CDR1 is MDHEN and CDR2 is SYDVKM. The CDR3 consists of 12 residues. The V end was cut by 8 bases, the J end by 8 bases, with 15 bases between. The TCR sequence derives from a woman aged 40-49 years in good health. Some clones in this sample may be carry-over from other donors' samples. The chain carries TRBV28 and TRBJ1-2, with TRBD1 as a possible D gene (6 bases). Sequenced: PBMCs. The CDR3 loop reads CASGLTGRGYTF. CDR3 DNA sequence: TGTGCCAGCGGGCTGACAGGCCGAGGCTACACCTTC.